These T cell receptor beta chains were read from a single sample in a study of response to subunit inactivated influenza vaccine. TCRdb called the RT-PCR reads again in MiXCR, with one record for every CDR3 protein. The sample includes a few hundred thousand distinct CDR3 sequences, approximately 10% seen only once; the top ten take roughly 12%. Sequencing was performed on PBMCs from blood, taken around seven weeks after vaccination. These receptors all stem from a man aged 45 to 65 who received an inactivated influenza vaccine. Both conserved end residues are part of each CDR3. D genes are given only for firm matches. Clone size, where shown, is once, few, many, or a class for clones that have expanded.

clone size: many; D gene: TRBD2; J gene: TRBJ2-1; V gene: TRBV12-3/TRBV12-4; CDR3 protein: CASTAGGGKAYNEQFF; CDR3 DNA: TGTGCCAGCACCGCCGGCGGGGGGAAAGCCTACAATGAGCAGTTCTTC
clone size: few; D gene: -; J gene: TRBJ1-1; V gene: TRBV11-2; CDR3 protein: CASSASGKGAEAFF; CDR3 DNA: TGTGCCAGCAGCGCCTCAGGGAAGGGGGCTGAAGCTTTCTTT
clone size: -; D gene: -; J gene: TRBJ2-1; V gene: TRBV6-4; CDR3 protein: CALRSRPRGSSYNEQFF; CDR3 DNA: TGTGCCCTCAGATCAAGGCCCAGGGGCAGCTCCTACAATGAGCAGTTCTTC
clone size: -; D gene: -; J gene: TRBJ2-5; V gene: TRBV20-1; CDR3 protein: CRAPPDQNAQETQYF; CDR3 DNA: TGCAGGGCACCACCTGACCAAAATGCCCAAGAGACCCAGTACTTC
clone size: -; D gene: -; J gene: TRBJ2-1; V gene: TRBV20-1; CDR3 protein: CSAENPQGGRNEQFF; CDR3 DNA: TGCAGTGCCGAAAACCCACAGGGAGGTAGGAATGAGCAGTTCTTC
clone size: once; D gene: -; J gene: TRBJ2-2; V gene: TRBV18; CDR3 protein: CASSPFPGLENTGELFF; CDR3 DNA: TGTGCCAGCTCACCGTTTCCGGGACTGGAAAACACCGGGGAGCTGTTTTTT
clone size: many; D gene: -; J gene: TRBJ1-6; V gene: TRBV27; CDR3 protein: CASSFTPYNSPLHF; CDR3 DNA: TGTGCCAGCAGTTTCACACCCTATAATTCACCCCTCCACTTT
clone size: -; D gene: TRBD2; J gene: TRBJ2-7; V gene: TRBV10-3; CDR3 protein: CAISSGLAGANEQYF; CDR3 DNA: TGTGCCATCAGCTCGGGACTAGCGGGGGCTAACGAGCAGTACTTC
clone size: -; D gene: -; J gene: TRBJ2-1; V gene: TRBV4-3; CDR3 protein: CASSHGSSSYNEQFF; CDR3 DNA: TGCGCCAGCAGCCACGGCAGTAGCTCCTACAATGAGCAGTTCTTC
clone size: -; D gene: -; J gene: TRBJ1-1; V gene: TRBV7-2; CDR3 protein: CASSPAAEAFF; CDR3 DNA: TGTGCCAGCAGCCCGGCGGCTGAAGCTTTCTTT
clone size: -; D gene: -; J gene: TRBJ2-7; V gene: TRBV28; CDR3 protein: CASAGQLYEQYF; CDR3 DNA: TGTGCCAGCGCTGGACAGCTGTACGAGCAGTACTTC
clone size: -; D gene: -; J gene: TRBJ2-7; V gene: TRBV15; CDR3 protein: CATSRVDSGPRWQYF; CDR3 DNA: TGTGCCACCAGCAGAGTAGACAGCGGACCCAGGTGGCAGTACTTC
clone size: few; D gene: -; J gene: TRBJ2-2; V gene: TRBV5-1; CDR3 protein: CASSISDTGELFF; CDR3 DNA: TGCGCCAGCAGCATATCAGACACCGGGGAGCTGTTTTTT
clone size: many; D gene: TRBD1; J gene: TRBJ2-2; V gene: TRBV24-1; CDR3 protein: CATRANPGQATGELFF; CDR3 DNA: TGTGCCACCAGAGCAAATCCGGGACAGGCAACCGGGGAGCTGTTTTTT
clone size: -; D gene: TRBD1; J gene: TRBJ2-1; V gene: TRBV5-1; CDR3 protein: CASRRTGENEQFF; CDR3 DNA: TGCGCCAGCAGAAGGACAGGGGAGAATGAGCAGTTCTTC
clone size: -; D gene: -; J gene: TRBJ2-2; V gene: TRBV7-9; CDR3 protein: CASSTIGDTGELFF; CDR3 DNA: TGTGCCAGCAGCACGATCGGGGACACCGGGGAGCTGTTTTTT
clone size: -; D gene: -; J gene: TRBJ2-7; V gene: TRBV6-2/TRBV6-3; CDR3 protein: CASTTVGGEQYF; CDR3 DNA: TGTGCCAGCACCACGGTAGGGGGCGAGCAGTACTTC
clone size: many; D gene: -; J gene: TRBJ2-7; V gene: TRBV12-3/TRBV12-4; CDR3 protein: CASSLEASYEQYF; CDR3 DNA: TGTGCCAGCAGTTTGGAGGCTTCCTACGAGCAGTACTTC
clone size: few; D gene: TRBD1; J gene: TRBJ2-2; V gene: TRBV25-1; CDR3 protein: CASSPLGQGARGELFF; CDR3 DNA: TGTGCCAGCAGTCCCCTAGGACAGGGGGCGCGTGGGGAGCTGTTTTTT
clone size: few; D gene: -; J gene: TRBJ1-1; V gene: TRBV7-2; CDR3 protein: CASSFLIRRTNTEAFF; CDR3 DNA: TGTGCCAGCAGCTTTCTTATACGGAGAACGAACACTGAAGCTTTCTTT
clone size: -; D gene: -; J gene: TRBJ2-7; V gene: TRBV18; CDR3 protein: CASQESLSYEQYF; CDR3 DNA: TGTGCCAGCCAAGAGTCGCTCTCCTACGAGCAGTACTTC
clone size: few; D gene: -; J gene: TRBJ2-1; V gene: TRBV12-3/TRBV12-4; CDR3 protein: CASSLKGTGEQFF; CDR3 DNA: TGTGCCAGCAGTTTAAAGGGCACGGGTGAGCAGTTCTTC
clone size: many; D gene: -; J gene: TRBJ2-6; V gene: TRBV12-3/TRBV12-4; CDR3 protein: CASSLREAGANVLTF; CDR3 DNA: TGTGCCAGCAGTTTAAGGGAAGCTGGGGCCAACGTCCTGACTTTC
clone size: many; D gene: -; J gene: TRBJ2-5; V gene: TRBV7-8; CDR3 protein: CASRAERYQETQYF; CDR3 DNA: TGTGCCAGCAGGGCAGAACGATACCAAGAGACCCAGTACTTC
clone size: few; D gene: -; J gene: TRBJ2-7; V gene: TRBV12-3/TRBV12-4; CDR3 protein: CASKAVGYEQYF; CDR3 DNA: TGTGCCAGCAAGGCAGTTGGATACGAGCAGTACTTC
clone size: -; D gene: TRBD1; J gene: TRBJ1-2; V gene: TRBV24-1; CDR3 protein: CATTGTAPRRGYTF; CDR3 DNA: TGTGCCACCACCGGGACAGCGCCGCGGAGGGGCTACACCTTC
clone size: few; D gene: TRBD1; J gene: TRBJ1-5; V gene: TRBV5-1; CDR3 protein: CASSLAGQGSQPQHF; CDR3 DNA: TGCGCCAGCAGCTTGGCCGGACAGGGAAGCCAGCCCCAGCATTTT
clone size: many; D gene: TRBD2; J gene: TRBJ2-5; V gene: TRBV10-3; CDR3 protein: CAISGTSGPKTQYF; CDR3 DNA: TGTGCCATCAGTGGCACTAGCGGGCCAAAGACCCAGTACTTC
clone size: many; D gene: TRBD2; J gene: TRBJ2-1; V gene: TRBV9; CDR3 protein: CASSDRTSGGLYNEQFF; CDR3 DNA: TGTGCCAGCAGCGACCGGACTAGCGGGGGCCTCTACAATGAGCAGTTCTTC